Included here is one T cell receptor beta chain sequence, with context. Antigen unknown. This table comes from immunoSEQ multiplex PCR, and its TCRdb copy is limited to in-frame clones, with some not included. The profile shows tens of thousands of clones, 90% to 95% of them singletons. This CDR3 spans 12 amino acids. Germline CDR1 is SGHTA and CDR2 is FQGNSA. Trimming cost V 1 base and J 8 bases, with 8 bases left between them. This sample was taken from a study of graft-versus-host responses after intestinal transplantation. Study at large: For approximately three years after anti-thymocyte globulin induction, all recipients took tacrolimus and steroids.

General study findings and limits: Graft-donor T cell macrochimerism coincided with high graft-versus-host to host-versus-graft clonal ratios in allografts.

The sequence derives from a human donor who received an intestinal transplant. The gene calls are TRBV7-2 and TRBJ1-2; TRBD1 might be the D (5 bases). Sequences were derived from unstimulated CD4+ T cells sorted from spleen or lymph node cells, sampled before intestinal transplant. The CDR3 here is CASSLVRGGYTF. The CDR3 nucleotides read TGTGCCAGCAGCTTAGTTCGGGGGGGCTACACCTTC.